This is a list of T cell receptor beta chains from one sample in a study of beta chain features in type 1 diabetes. Sequencing was performed with immunoSEQ multiplex PCR; in TCRdb, only in-frame clones are kept and a portion is missing. The sample has nearly 350,000 clones, approximately 8% seen once. The sample consisted of central memory CD4+ T cells from blood. These receptor sequences come from a woman between 18 and 29 years old in good health. CDR3s leave out the opening cysteine and the closing phenylalanine or tryptophan. A D gene is named only where the DNA matches it firmly.

CDR3aa,d_gene,v_gene
ASSQGGLYNEQF,NA,TRBV4-3
ASSQGTGWTDTQY,NA,TRBV4-3
ASSSEQGPKNTEAF,NA,TRBV4-1
ASSPQGLNEQF,NA,TRBV18
ASSQEGRGYNEQF,NA,TRBV5-4
ASSTGPGTIYGYT,NA,TRBV28
ASSPIPLTGGYGYT,TRBD1,TRBV9
ASSLSLAGVADTQY,TRBD2,TRBV5-1
ASSPHNKNTEAF,NA,TRBV6-1
ASGLGGQIAEQF,TRBD1,TRBV12-5
ASSSPLGGRSSYNEQF,NA,TRBV5-1
ASSPRSLEPQH,NA,TRBV18
ASSPEQGYQETQY,NA,TRBV7-2
ASSLGHKRAGSYEQY,NA,TRBV7-3
SASTSGYQY,TRBD2,TRBV20-1
ASSPRTDIGELF,NA,TRBV9
ASSASPLAGATDTQY,TRBD2,TRBV9
ATLAGGPTDTQY,TRBD2,TRBV2